These 12 T cell receptor beta chains share one sample of origin, sequenced in a study of lymphopenia after photon versus proton radiotherapy. The method was immunoSEQ multiplex PCR; TCRdb's version includes in-frame clones alone and lacks a portion of them. Of 67,000 or so clones listed, over 70% are singletons. Sequencing used peripheral blood, obtained from a patient treated with proton-based radiotherapy. The source of these receptors is a man of 80 years or more with esophageal cancer.

This chain connects TRBV5-1 to TRBJ2-7, with D perhaps TRBD1 (6 bases). The CDR3 has 14 amino acids. Trimming stripped 3 bases from V and 0 bases from J, with 10 bases between. Germline V gene sequence: CDR1 SGHRS, CDR2 YFSETQ. In nucleotides, the CDR3 is TGCGCCAGCAGCTCACAGGGACCCTCCTACGAGCAGTACTTC. As protein: CASSSQGPSYEQYF.

The J gene is TRBJ1-5, the V gene TRBV7-2; D ambiguous. V shed 1 base and J shed 4 bases, with 5 bases lying between them. The CDR3 spans 13 residues. CDR1 and CDR2 from the germline V gene are SGHTA and FQGNSA. In DNA form, the CDR3 reads TGTGCCAGCAGCTTAGTTAGGAATCAGCCCCAGCATTTT. This codes for CASSLVRNQPQHF.

CDR3 in amino acids: CASSLGGGVRETQYF. CDR3 DNA: TGTGCCAGCAGCTTAGGAGGGGGGGTCCGGGAGACCCAGTACTTC. The chain links TRBV11-2 to TRBJ2-5; D is perhaps TRBD2 (7 bases). The CDR3 is 15 residues long. V gave up 1 base and J gave up 5 bases, with 14 bases separating them. From germline, CDR1 is SGHAT and CDR2 FQNNGV.

The chain has TRBV6-5 and TRBJ2-7; TRBD1 aligns across 9 bases. Unmatched junction bases numbered 3, after V lost 4 bases and J lost 11 bases. The CDR3 has 11 residues. Germline CDR1 reads MNHEY; CDR2 reads SVGAGI. DNA for the CDR3: TGTGCCAGCAGTTCGAGGACAGGGGAGTACTTC. Protein sequence: CASSSRTGEYF.

This sequence joins TRBV6-6 and TRBJ1-4; tentative D call: TRBD1 (5 bases). This CDR3 comprises 14 residues. Germline V gives CDR1 MNHNY, CDR2 SVGAGI (reference sequence). Trimming removed 2 bases from V and 10 bases from J, with 14 bases in between. CDR3 in DNA: TGTGCCAGCAGTTACGACGGGGGAACTCGAAAACTGTTTTTT. It yields the protein CASSYDGGTRKLFF.

The chain combines TRBV25-1 with TRBJ1-3; no clear D. Germline values: CDR1 MGHDK, CDR2 SYGVNS. This CDR3 comprises 16 residues. The V and J ends lost 2 bases and 4 bases respectively, with 15 bases between them. The CDR3 loop is CASSELPPGEGNTIYF. CDR3 DNA sequence: TGTGCCAGCAGTGAACTTCCCCCCGGAGAAGGAAACACCATATATTTT.

CDR3 region: CASSYSGTFTGELFF. CDR3 DNA: TGTGCCAGCAGTTACTCCGGGACATTCACCGGGGAGCTGTTTTTT. The genes are TRBV6-5 and TRBJ2-2; D might be TRBD1 (6 bases). V was cut by 0 bases and J by 4 bases, with 9 bases left in between. This CDR3 comprises 15 residues. The germline V gene has CDR1 MNHEY and CDR2 SVGAGI.

This CDR3 is CASSPDRLKGTQYF. DNA of the CDR3: TGTGCCAGCTCACCAGACAGGCTGAAGGGGACCCAGTACTTC. The chain joins TRBV18 to TRBJ2-5; possible D gene TRBD1, 6 bases. Between the trimmed V and J ends, which lost 2 bases and 7 bases, there was a span of 14 bases. The CDR3 is made up of 14 amino acids. Germline V gene lookup returns CDR1 KGHSH and CDR2 LQKENI.

This clone was detected a few times. This chain uses TRBV16 with TRBJ1-1; D gene ambiguous. The CDR3 covers 13 residues. Germline V CDR1 and CDR2: KGHSY, FQNENV. Trimming removed 0 bases from V and 6 bases from J, with 8 bases in between. The CDR3 DNA reads as TGTGCCAGCAGCCAATCGACTTTCGCTGAAGCTTTCTTT. This encodes CASSQSTFAEAFF.

This clone appeared a single time. This chain connects TRBV18 to TRBJ1-4; TRBD1 aligns across 7 bases. V shed 6 bases and J 7 bases; nucleotides not matched to a gene: 14. CDR3 length: 16 amino acids. CDR1 KGHSH and CDR2 LQKENI come from the germline V gene. CDR3 region: CASSATGRRGGEKLFF. CDR3 nucleotide sequence: TGTGCCAGCTCGGCGACAGGGAGGCGGGGAGGTGAAAAACTGTTTTTT.

This chain links TRBV2 with TRBJ1-5; maybe TRBD1 (5 bases). The CDR3 extends over 15 amino acids. Trimming removed 4 bases from V and 7 bases from J, with 17 bases in between. The germline V gene encodes CDR1 SNHLY and CDR2 FYNNEI. The CDR3 region is CASSAGNSGLQPQHF. CDR3 in DNA: TGTGCCAGCAGTGCCGGGAACTCAGGGTTACAGCCCCAGCATTTT.

This rearrangement joins TRBV18 to TRBJ1-2, with 8 bases matching TRBD1. V gave up 0 bases and J gave up 4 bases; unmatched junction bases: 4. Germline V gene lookup returns CDR1 KGHSH and CDR2 LQKENI. This CDR3 has 15 residues. The DNA of the CDR3 is TGTGCCAGCTCACCACCGCAGGGGGCAGGCTATGGCTACACCTTC. Protein sequence: CASSPPQGAGYGYTF.